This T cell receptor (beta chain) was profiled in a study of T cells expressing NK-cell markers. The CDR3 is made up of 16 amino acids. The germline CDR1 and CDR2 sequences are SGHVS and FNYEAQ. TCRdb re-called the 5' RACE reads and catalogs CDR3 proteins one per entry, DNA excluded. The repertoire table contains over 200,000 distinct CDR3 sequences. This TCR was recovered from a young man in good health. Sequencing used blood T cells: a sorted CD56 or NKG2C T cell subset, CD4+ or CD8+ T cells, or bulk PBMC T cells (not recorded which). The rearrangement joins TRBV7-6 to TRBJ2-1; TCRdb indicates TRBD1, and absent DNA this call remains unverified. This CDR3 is CASRSRSGGAYNEQFF.